This T cell receptor beta chain was sequenced for a study of T cell repertoires in cytomegalovirus infection (dated by TCRdb to about 2019). Some background on the complete study: Donor HLA type was relevant to the analysis, because carriage of CMV infection together with the matching HLA type was indicated by public TCR beta signatures. The research as a whole found: Cumulative frequency of public TCR beta family members discriminated carriers of CMV infection plus the relevant HLA type in this cohort and an independent roughly 330-donor cohort. The ex vivo response was dominated by HLA-C-restricted CMV-specific TCR beta clonotypes, and the single most frequent clonotype in two of eight donors was supplied by these HLA-C-restricted clonotypes.

This clonotype came up many times. Its antigen target is currently unknown. No base qualities exist here, and no much larger clone lies one base off it. These reads were obtained on an Illumina HiSeq 1500. Using fastp trimming at Q25 and MiXCR clonotype assembly, TCRdb reanalyzed the public sequencing data and kept in-frame beta chains. Each entry is one CDR3 protein sequence, shown with its most common DNA and genes. This sample lists roughly 100,000 distinct CDR3 sequences; about 17% were detected once. Approximately 7.6% of the sample lies in the top ten. The CDR3 spans 12 residues, from the cysteine through the phenylalanine. The CDR3 DNA has 36 bases and is translated from base 1. The V and J ends are trimmed by 3 bases and 8 bases, leaving 8 bases between them.

The clonotype was recovered from a human donor in good health (CMV status not recorded). Some clones in this sample may be carry-over from other donors' samples. The specimen sequenced was PBMCs. The sequence links TRBV12-3 or TRBV12-4 to TRBJ1-3; a confident D gene designation cannot be given. The sequenced DNA: TGTGCCAGCAGTTTTTCGGTAGACACCATATATTTT. The encoded protein is CASSFSVDTIYF.